Each of the 2 T cell receptor beta chains below was sequenced from the same sample in a study of blood T cell repertoires in COVID-19. TCRdb's table, derived via immunoSEQ multiplex PCR, lists solely in-frame clones and lacks some. The data hold more than 100,000 clones, with roughly 80% observed a single time. The sample was peripheral blood. The receptors originated from a woman aged 50 to 65 with acute or convalescent COVID-19.

The rearrangement links TRBV24-1 to TRBJ2-1; TRBD2 matches at 7 bases. Trimming took 3 bases from V and 9 from J; bases not matched to a gene: 7. CDR3 size: 14 residues. Germline CDR1 and CDR2: KGHDR and SFDVKD. CDR3 residues: CATSDGGDHSEQFF. The CDR3 nucleotides read TGTGCCACCAGTGATGGGGGGGATCACAGTGAGCAGTTCTTC.

The V gene is TRBV6-2 or TRBV6-3, the J gene TRBJ2-7; 9 bases fit TRBD2. Germline assignment: CDR1 MNHEY and CDR2 SVGEGT. The CDR3 runs to 16 residues. After removal of 2 bases from V and 0 bases from J, the junction contained 5 bases not matched to a gene. CDR3 DNA: TGTGCCAGCAGTTACGGGACTAGCCAGTCCTCCTACGAGCAGTACTTC. Residues: CASSYGTSQSSYEQYF.